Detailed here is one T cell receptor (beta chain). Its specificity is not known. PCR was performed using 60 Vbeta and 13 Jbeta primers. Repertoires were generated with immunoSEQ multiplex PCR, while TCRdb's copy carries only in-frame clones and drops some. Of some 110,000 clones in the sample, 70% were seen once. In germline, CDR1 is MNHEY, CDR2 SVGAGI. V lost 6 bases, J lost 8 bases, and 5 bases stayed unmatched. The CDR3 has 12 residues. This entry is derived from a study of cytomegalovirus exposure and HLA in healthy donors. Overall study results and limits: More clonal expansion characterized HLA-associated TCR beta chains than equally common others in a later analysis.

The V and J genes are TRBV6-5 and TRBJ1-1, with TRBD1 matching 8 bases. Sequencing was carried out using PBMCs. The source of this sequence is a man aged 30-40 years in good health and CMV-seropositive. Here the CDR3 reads CASRSTGAEAFF. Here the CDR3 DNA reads TGTGCCAGCAGGTCGACAGGGGCCGAAGCTTTCTTT.